Included here is one TCR beta chain sequence, with context. Its specificity is not known. Germline V lookup: CDR1 MNHNS, CDR2 SASEGT. V trimming: 6 bases; J trimming: 8 bases; junction bases outside the gene matches: 6. This CDR3 has 12 residues. This record comes from a study of cytomegalovirus exposure and HLA in healthy donors. Produced via immunoSEQ multiplex PCR; TCRdb's table is partial and in-frame only. Found here are over 250,000 clones, around 85% of them singletons; the top ten hold 1%. Study-wide results and caveats: Subsequent analysis revealed that first-cohort TCR clusters tended to co-occur in the 130 or so validation repertoires. Associated with cytomegalovirus, according to the listing, were around 160 TCR beta chains.

The clonotype was recovered from a woman aged 18-29 years in good health and CMV-seronegative. The rearrangement uses TRBV6-1 and TRBJ1-2; 7 nucleotides line up with TRBD1. The sample was PBMCs. The CDR3 is CASRLQGLGYTF. The CDR3 DNA reads as TGTGCCAGCAGGCTACAGGGGCTCGGCTACACCTTC.